This T cell receptor beta chain stems from a study of blood T cell repertoires in COVID-19. In the study overall: Sample material is recorded as cDNA or gDNA derived from T cells, B-cell-depleted T cells, or PBMCs.

Germline CDR1 and CDR2: GTSNPN and SVGIG (reference sequence). V dropped 2 bases and J dropped 9 bases, with 17 bases sitting between them. This CDR3 has 15 amino acids. Participants spanned ages roughly 18 to 95 years and resided in roughly 22 US areas. Participant reports of clinical history set cohort assignment. Source study methods: Amplification of reference gene primers provided the estimated nucleated cell counts. Generated by immunoSEQ multiplex PCR, the TCRdb table keeps only in-frame clones and is missing some. The V and J calls and the clone size are those of that table, but D and trimming were determined from the DNA. The data show over 200,000 clones, about 91% seen once.

This clonotype was obtained from a woman aged 40 to 55 with acute COVID-19. The J gene is TRBJ1-6, the V gene TRBV30, with D perhaps TRBD1 (6 bases). The sample taken for sequencing was PBMCs or T cells enriched from blood (not recorded which). CDR3 in amino acids: CAWSPTGGPTSPLHF. The CDR3 DNA sequence: TGTGCCTGGAGTCCTACGGGGGGCCCAACTTCACCCCTCCACTTT. The entire variable domain, with the rest obtained from reference TRBV30 and TRBJ1-6, is as follows: SQTIHQWPATLVQPVGSPLSLECTVEGTSNPNLYWYRQAAGRGLQLLFYSVGIGQISSEVPQNLSASRPQDRQFILSSKKLLLSDSGFYLCAWSPTGGPTSPLHFGNGTRLTVT.